This is a list of T cell receptor beta chains from one sample in a study of blood T cell repertoires in COVID-19. Clones were sequenced by immunoSEQ multiplex PCR, and TCRdb holds only the in-frame ones, with some missing. The data hold under 200,000 clones, with about 85% observed a single time. The sequenced sample consisted of peripheral blood. The receptors shown here come from a man aged 60 to 75 with active or convalescent COVID-19. Both conserved end residues are part of each CDR3. The D gene is left open where the match is weak. Expanded clones get a size class; other rows say once, few or many, or leave the size out.

D gene,J gene,V gene,clone size,CDR3 protein,CDR3 DNA
-,TRBJ1-2,TRBV6-5,-,CASSTDSYGYTF,TGTGCCAGCAGCACGGACAGCTATGGCTACACCTTC
-,TRBJ1-1,TRBV4-1,-,CASSPGRRAGNTEAFF,TGCGCCAGCAGCCCCGGACGTCGGGCGGGAAACACTGAAGCTTTCTTT
TRBD1,TRBJ2-7,TRBV25-1,-,CASMRAGGSYEQYF,TGTGCCAGCATGAGGGCAGGGGGCTCCTACGAGCAGTACTTC
-,TRBJ2-7,TRBV13,-,CASSFLGAHSYEQYF,TGTGCCAGCAGCTTTTTGGGGGCCCACTCCTACGAGCAGTACTTC
-,TRBJ1-1,TRBV19,-,CASSIRQGYEYAFF,TGTGCCAGTAGTATACGGCAGGGGTACGAGTATGCTTTCTTT
-,TRBJ2-7,TRBV7-2,-,CASSPPGGTLYEQYF,TGTGCCAGCAGCCCCCCCGGCGGGACTCTATACGAGCAGTACTTC
-,TRBJ2-7,TRBV6-1,-,CASSEERGNSYEQYF,TGTGCCAGCAGTGAGGAACGGGGAAACTCCTACGAGCAGTACTTC
-,TRBJ2-2,TRBV5-1,-,CASSLEGIALPGELFF,TGCGCCAGCAGCTTAGAAGGAATAGCCCTACCCGGGGAGCTGTTTTTT
TRBD2,TRBJ2-1,TRBV11-2,-,CASSLDLGGISSYNEQFF,TGTGCCAGCAGCTTAGATCTGGGGGGGATCAGCTCCTACAATGAGCAGTTCTTC
TRBD1,TRBJ2-2,TRBV5-1,once,CASSPGQGISGELFF,TGCGCCAGCAGCCCGGGACAGGGGATAAGCGGGGAGCTGTTTTTT
TRBD1,TRBJ2-3,TRBV6-5,-,CASSTGAAGTDTQYF,TGTGCCAGCAGCACAGGGGCCGCGGGCACAGATACGCAGTATTTT
TRBD1,TRBJ2-6,TRBV7-9,once,CASSPRDRLSGANVLTF,TGTGCCAGCAGCCCCCGGGACAGGCTCTCTGGGGCCAACGTCCTGACTTTC
-,TRBJ2-2,TRBV19,-,CASKVAGSNTGELFF,TGTGCCAGTAAGGTGGCAGGATCGAACACCGGGGAGCTGTTTTTT
TRBD2,TRBJ2-1,TRBV7-2,-,CASSSSGGPWSYNEQFF,TGTGCCAGCAGCTCTAGCGGGGGGCCGTGGTCCTACAATGAGCAGTTCTTC